These 10 T cell receptor beta chains were all obtained from the same sample, sequenced in a study of identical twins. TCRdb itself ran the 5' RACE reads through MiXCR, one entry per CDR3 protein. The sample has hundreds of thousands of distinct CDR3 sequences, roughly 10% seen once. The specimen was memory (CD45RO+) T cells sorted from blood. The receptors come from a woman aged 18-29 years in good health.

The gene calls are TRBV7-9 and TRBJ1-2; possible D gene TRBD1, 5 bases. CDR1 and CDR2 (germline): SEHNR, FQNEAQ (reference sequence). The CDR3 consists of 16 residues. V lost 1 base, J lost 0 bases, and 12 bases lay in between. CDR3 sequence reads: CASSLDPGRTNYGYTF. The CDR3 DNA follows: TGTGCCAGCAGCTTAGATCCGGGGCGAACTAACTATGGCTACACCTTC.

The CDR3 DNA follows: TGCAGTGCCACCCCAGAGGGGGAATTTTACGAGCAGTACTTC. Amino acid sequence: CSATPEGEFYEQYF. This chain links TRBV20-1 with TRBJ2-7, with TRBD1 as a possible D gene (6 bases). This CDR3 contains 14 residues. The germline V gene encodes CDR1 DFQATT and CDR2 SNEGSKA (reference sequence). Trimming removed 6 bases from V and 4 bases from J, with 19 bases in between.

This chain links TRBV6-1 with TRBJ2-4, with TRBD2 as a possible D gene (6 bases). The CDR3 consists of 14 residues. Germline CDR1 MNHNS, CDR2 SASEGT. V dropped 6 bases and J dropped 3 bases, with 12 bases sitting between them. The chain's CDR3 is CASSGTFGKNIQYF. DNA for the CDR3: TGTGCCAGCAGCGGGACTTTTGGCAAAAACATTCAGTACTTC.

This chain links TRBV27 with TRBJ2-7, with D perhaps being TRBD1 or TRBD2 (5 bases each). Trimming shortened V by 1 base and J by 2 bases, and 12 bases separated the two germline ends. Germline V lookup: CDR1 MNHEY, CDR2 SMNVEV (reference sequence). The CDR3 spans 15 residues. CDR3 region: CASSLYFGGAYEQYF. The CDR3 nucleotides read TGTGCCAGCAGTTTATATTTTGGGGGAGCCTACGAGCAGTACTTC.

J is TRBJ2-1 and V is TRBV20-1, with 10 bases lining up with TRBD2. After removal of 6 bases from V and 5 bases from J, the junction contained 7 bases not matched to a gene. In germline, CDR1 is DFQATT, CDR2 SNEGSKA (reference sequence). This CDR3 has 14 amino acids. CDR3 residues: CSADTSGDNNEQFF. The DNA of the CDR3 is TGCAGTGCAGACACTAGCGGGGATAACAATGAGCAGTTCTTC.

Turning to this clonotype: It may be a read error: a sequence one base away is much more abundant. The chain joins TRBV5-1 to TRBJ2-5; 7 bases agree with TRBD1. Germline trimming cut 3 bases from V and 5 bases from J; bases unmatched to any gene: 7. The CDR3 sequence is 14 residues long. Germline values: CDR1 SGHRS, CDR2 YFSETQ. For the CDR3, the DNA is TGCGCCAGCAGCTCGGAGAGACAGGGTGAGACCCAGTACTTC. As protein: CASSSERQGETQYF. The full variable domain, in which reference TRBV5-1 and TRBJ2-5 provide the parts outside the CDR3, is KAGVTQTPRYLIKTRGQQVTLSCSPISGHRSVSWYQQTPGQGLQFLFEYFSETQRNKGNFPGRFSGRQFSNSRSEMNVSTLELGDSALYLCASSSERQGETQYFGPGTRLLVL.

This clonotype was seen repeatedly, ten times or more. This chain uses TRBV7-2 with TRBJ2-2; TRBD2 might be the D (5 bases). Germline V lookup: CDR1 SGHTA, CDR2 FQGNSA. The V end lost 5 bases, the J end lost 6 bases, and 13 bases lay between the germline ends. The CDR3 has 14 amino acids. CDR3 coding DNA: TGTGCCAGCAGCAGAGTCGGACTTTCCGGGGAGCTGTTTTTT. It specifies CASSRVGLSGELFF.

V and J are TRBV20-1 and TRBJ2-1; 7 nucleotides match TRBD2. The CDR3 sequence is 14 residues long. J gave up 3 bases and V 7 bases, and 9 bases lay outside the gene matches. CDR1 is DFQATT and CDR2 is SNEGSKA in the germline V gene (reference sequence). The CDR3 is CSGGGAEGYNEQFF. DNA of the CDR3: TGCAGTGGGGGGGGAGCGGAGGGCTACAATGAGCAGTTCTTC.

This clonotype was detected only a few times. This rearrangement joins TRBV11-2 to TRBJ2-1; no reliable D call. CDR3 length: 12 amino acids. Per germline, CDR1 SGHAT and CDR2 FQNNGV. V lost 3 bases and J lost 7, with 7 bases in between. The DNA of the CDR3 is TGTGCCAGCAGCTTGCTCTGGAATGAGCAGTTCTTC. This encodes CASSLLWNEQFF.

This clonotype showed up many times. The rearrangement links TRBV5-1 to TRBJ1-5; 9 bases agree with TRBD1. The V gene's germline CDR1 is SGHRS and CDR2 YFSETQ. The junction had 12 bases not matched to a gene; V was cut back by 4 bases and J by 4 bases. The CDR3 has 17 residues. The CDR3: CASSIRPGTGSNQPQHF. In DNA, the CDR3 is TGCGCCAGCAGCATACGTCCCGGGACAGGGTCAAATCAGCCCCAGCATTTT.